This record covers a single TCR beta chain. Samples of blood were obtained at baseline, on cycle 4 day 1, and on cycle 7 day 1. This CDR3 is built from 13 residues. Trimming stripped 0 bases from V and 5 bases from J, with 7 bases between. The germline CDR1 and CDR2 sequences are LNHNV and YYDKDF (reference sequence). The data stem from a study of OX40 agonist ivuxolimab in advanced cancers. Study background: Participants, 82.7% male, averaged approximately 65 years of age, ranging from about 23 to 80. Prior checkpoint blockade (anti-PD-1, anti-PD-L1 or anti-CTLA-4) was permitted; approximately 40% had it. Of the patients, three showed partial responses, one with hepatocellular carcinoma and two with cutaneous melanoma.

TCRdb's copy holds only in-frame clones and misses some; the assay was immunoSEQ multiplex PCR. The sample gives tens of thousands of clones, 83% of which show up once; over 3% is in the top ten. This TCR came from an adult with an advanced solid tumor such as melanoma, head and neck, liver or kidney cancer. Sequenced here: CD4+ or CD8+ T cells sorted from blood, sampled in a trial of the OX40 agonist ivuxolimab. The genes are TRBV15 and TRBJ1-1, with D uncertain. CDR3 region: CATSRERSTEAFF. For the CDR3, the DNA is TGTGCCACCAGCAGAGAACGGTCGACTGAAGCTTTCTTT.